This TCR beta chain was identified during a study of blood T cell repertoires in COVID-19. Repertoires were generated with immunoSEQ multiplex PCR, while TCRdb's copy carries only in-frame clones and drops some. The sample lists around 220,000 clones, approximately 90% occurring once. The CDR3 contains 13 residues. Trimming removed 6 bases at V and 2 bases at J, with 11 bases between. Germline CDR1 and CDR2: MNHEY and SVGAGI. The source is a woman between 50 and 59 years old with COVID-19, enrolled during active disease. The sequenced sample was peripheral blood. The chain employs TRBV6-5 and TRBJ2-7, with D perhaps TRBD2 (5 bases). Written as DNA, the CDR3 is TGTGCCAGCAGGCGAGAGGGAACCTACGAGCAGTACTTC. This sequence encodes CASRREGTYEQYF.